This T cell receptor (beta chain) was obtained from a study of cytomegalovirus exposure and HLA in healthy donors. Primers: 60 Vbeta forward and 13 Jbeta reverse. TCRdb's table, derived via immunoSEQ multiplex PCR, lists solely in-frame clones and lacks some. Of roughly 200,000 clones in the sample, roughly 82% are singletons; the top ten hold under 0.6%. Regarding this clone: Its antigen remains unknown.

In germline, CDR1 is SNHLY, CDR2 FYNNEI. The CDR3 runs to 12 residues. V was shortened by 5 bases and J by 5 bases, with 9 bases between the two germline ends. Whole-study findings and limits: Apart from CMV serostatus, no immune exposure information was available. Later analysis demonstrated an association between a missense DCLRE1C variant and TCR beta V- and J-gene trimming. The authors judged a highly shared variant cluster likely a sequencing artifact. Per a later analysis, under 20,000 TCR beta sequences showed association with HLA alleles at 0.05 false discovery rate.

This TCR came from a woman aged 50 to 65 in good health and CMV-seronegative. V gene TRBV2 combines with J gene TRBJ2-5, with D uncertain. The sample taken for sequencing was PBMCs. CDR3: CASSRLGETQYF. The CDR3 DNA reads TGTGCCAGCAGTAGGCTCGGGGAGACCCAGTACTTC.